These T cell receptor beta chains were read from a single sample in a study of blood T cell repertoires in COVID-19. Profiling relied on immunoSEQ multiplex PCR, and the TCRdb table lists in-frame clones only, not all of them. The sample lists around 200,000 clones, 85% to 90% occurring once. The specimen sequenced was PBMCs or T cells enriched from blood (not recorded which). These receptors came from a man aged 40-49 years who had recovered from COVID-19. Both conserved end residues are part of each CDR3. A D gene is named only where the DNA matches it firmly. Clone size is not always given. Where it is, it says once, few, many or a class for expanded clones.

TRBJ1-6 . . TRBV27 TGTGCCAGCAGTGCCAGGGTTGCAATGTCACCCCTCCACTTT CASSARVAMSPLHF
TRBJ1-2 . . TRBV27 TGTGCCAGCAGTTTACGGTCCGGAGATACTAACTATGGCTACACCTTC CASSLRSGDTNYGYTF
TRBJ1-5 . . TRBV5-1 TGCGCCAGCAGCTTATCGGGAGTAGATCAGCCCCAGCATTTT CASSLSGVDQPQHF
TRBJ1-2 . TRBD1 TRBV24-1 TGTGCCACCAGTCGGACAGGCATTGGGGGCTACACCTTC CATSRTGIGGYTF
TRBJ2-1 . TRBD2 TRBV10-1 TGCGCCAGCAGCGGGACTAGGTACAATGAGCAGTTCTTC CASSGTRYNEQFF
TRBJ2-1 . . TRBV4-1 TGCGCCAGCAGCCAAGTCGGGGTCGCGGACCCTCAGTTCTTC CASSQVGVADPQFF
TRBJ1-1 few . TRBV5-4 TGTGCCAGCAGCGCGCCCAGTAACAGGGACACTGAAGCTTTCTTT CASSAPSNRDTEAFF
TRBJ1-6 . TRBD1 TRBV30 TGTGCCTGGAAACAGGGGCTCGGTTCACCCCTCCACTTT CAWKQGLGSPLHF
TRBJ1-2 . . TRBV19 TGTGCCAGTACCGATCGGGCAGGGTATGGCTACACCTTC CASTDRAGYGYTF
TRBJ1-5 . TRBD1 TRBV28 TGTGCCAGCAGTTTATTTGGGACAGCAATAAGCAATCAGCCCCAGCATTTT CASSLFGTAISNQPQHF
TRBJ2-5 once TRBD2 TRBV7-2 TGTGCCAGCAGCCCCGGGCTAGCGGCAGAGACCCAGTACTTC CASSPGLAAETQYF
TRBJ1-1 . . TRBV4-1 TGCGCCAGCAGTCTCGGGGATGCTGAAGCTTTCTTT CASSLGDAEAFF
TRBJ2-7 . TRBD1 TRBV7-9 TGTGCCAGCAGCGAGCAGGGACAGGGAACCTACGAGCAGTACTTC CASSEQGQGTYEQYF
TRBJ1-2 many . TRBV21-1 TGTGCCGGGACACAGGGGAATAACTATGGCTACACCTTC CAGTQGNNYGYTF
TRBJ1-2 . . TRBV5-1 TGCGCCAGCAGCCCGTCGGGATCCTTCTATGGCTACACCTTC CASSPSGSFYGYTF
TRBJ1-1 once . TRBV7-3 TGTGCGCGGGGGCGCCGAGCTTTCTTT CARGRRAFF
TRBJ2-1 . . TRBV7-3 TGTGCCAGCAGCCCGCCGGGACTTAACAATGAGCAGTTCTTC CASSPPGLNNEQFF
TRBJ2-7 . . TRBV5-1 TGCGCCAGCAGCTTGAATACAGGGAGCTCCTACGAGCAGTACTTC CASSLNTGSSYEQYF
TRBJ2-5 . . TRBV9 TGTGCCAGCAGCTCCAGAGGGGGGGACTTTGGCGGAGAGACCCAGTACTTC CASSSRGGDFGGETQYF
TRBJ1-1 . . TRBV10-3 TGTGCCATCAGTGAGAGGGGAGGGGACAAAGCTTTCTTT CAISERGGDKAFF
TRBJ1-6 . . TRBV3-1/TRBV3-2 TGTGCCAGCAGCCGATTAAACTCCGCGTCCTATAATTCACCCCTCCACTTT CASSRLNSASYNSPLHF
TRBJ2-7 . TRBD2 TRBV27 TGTGCCAGCAGTTGGACCGGGACTAGCGGGCGCGAGCAGTACTTC CASSWTGTSGREQYF
TRBJ1-5 . . TRBV11-2 TGTGCCAGCAGCCCAAGGGCAGACTACTATAGCAATCAGCCCCAGCATTTT CASSPRADYYSNQPQHF
TRBJ1-2 . TRBD1 TRBV3-1/TRBV3-2 TGTGCCAGCAGCCAAGGGGACAGTGAGGCCCCGGGTTTTAGTGTCGACTATGGCTACACCTTC CASSQGDSEAPGFSVDYGYTF
TRBJ1-3 . . TRBV20-1 TGCAGTGCTCAAAAAGGAAACACCATATATTTT CSAQKGNTIYF
TRBJ2-2 few . TRBV5-1 TGCGCCAGCAGCTTCGGGGGGCTGGGGAACACCGGGGAGCTGTTTTTT CASSFGGLGNTGELFF
TRBJ1-1 . TRBD1 TRBV11-3 TGTGCCAGCAGCCCAAGGACAGGGGGATCGTTGGATGCTTTCTTT CASSPRTGGSLDAFF
TRBJ2-5 once TRBD2 TRBV3-1/TRBV3-2 TGTGCCAGCAGCGTGGGGGGGGAGACCCAGTACTTC CASSVGGETQYF
TRBJ2-3 . . TRBV5-1 TGCGCCAGCAGCTTGGTCGGTGGTCCCACAGATACGCAGTATTTT CASSLVGGPTDTQYF
TRBJ1-5 . TRBD1 TRBV28 TGTGCCAGCAGTTTATGGTACAGGGGAAGGGGCAATCAGCCCCAGCATTTT CASSLWYRGRGNQPQHF
TRBJ2-2 few . TRBV4-1 TGCGCCAGCAGCCAAGATCCCACCGGTTGGAACACCGGGGAGCTGTTTTTT CASSQDPTGWNTGELFF
TRBJ1-1 . . TRBV6-5 TGTGCCAGCAGTTGGACAGCAGCGAAAAACACTGAAGCTTTCTTT CASSWTAAKNTEAFF
TRBJ2-7 . TRBD1 TRBV9 TGTGCCAGCAGCTCTAACCAGGGGGCAGTCTCCTACGAGCAGTACTTC CASSSNQGAVSYEQYF
TRBJ1-2 . TRBD1 TRBV18 TGTGCCAGCTCCCTTGAAGACAGGGTCATAAGTGGCTACACCTTC CASSLEDRVISGYTF
TRBJ1-1 . . TRBV29-1 TGCAGCGTTGATAAAGGGGGTGGGCGTGCGGGCACTGAAGCTTTCTTT CSVDKGGGRAGTEAFF
TRBJ2-7 . . TRBV5-3 TGTGCCAGAAGCGGACACTCCTTTAAGGGCCCCTACGAGCAGTACTTC CARSGHSFKGPYEQYF
TRBJ2-2 . . TRBV5-1 TGCGCCAGCAGCGGAGTGGCCCGCCGGGGGACCGGGGAGCTGTTTTTT CASSGVARRGTGELFF
TRBJ2-7 . TRBD1 TRBV19 TGTGCCAGTAGTATGGGGACAGGGGGGCCTCTCCACGAGCAGTACTTC CASSMGTGGPLHEQYF
TRBJ1-2 . . TRBV19 TGTGCCAGTAGTATATTTTCGGGAAACTATGGCTACACCTTC CASSIFSGNYGYTF
TRBJ2-3 . TRBD2 TRBV2 TGTGCCAGCAGTAGCGGGGCCACAGATACGCAGTATTTT CASSSGATDTQYF
TRBJ2-1 . TRBD2 TRBV19 TGTGCCAGTAGTCCAGATTGGGGGGGAACCTACAATGAGCAGTTCTTC CASSPDWGGTYNEQFF
TRBJ1-5 . TRBD1 TRBV30 TGTGCCTGGAGTGGACAGGGAAAACAGCCCCAGCATTTT CAWSGQGKQPQHF
TRBJ1-5 . . TRBV23-1 TGCGCCAGCAGTTCGGCTGGGGCAAGGTCCCAGCATTTT CASSSAGARSQHF
TRBJ1-1 once . TRBV5-1 TGCGCCAGCTCCGACCGCAGACACGAACGTAACACTGAAGCTTTCTTT CASSDRRHERNTEAFF
TRBJ1-5 many . TRBV28 TGTGCCAGCAGTCCTCATAGACTTTATCAGCCCCAGCATTTT CASSPHRLYQPQHF